This TCR beta chain is drawn from a study of CXCR3-negative and CXCR3-positive naive CD8 T cells. CD45RO-CCR7+CD27+CD95- marked naive CD8+ T cells. Overall study results and limits: Naive cells that were CXCR3-positive had more hydrophobic TRB CDR3s (compared with CXCR3-negative naive cells).

The CDR3 spans 11 residues. Germline V lookup: CDR1 SQVTM, CDR2 ANQGSEA. In preparing the TRB cDNA libraries, 5' RACE with UMI labels was used. TCRdb re-called the 5' RACE reads and gives one entry per CDR3 protein, without DNA. This sample's clone table lists 7,000 or so distinct CDR3 sequences. Concerning this clonotype: Its antigen remains unknown.

The sample taken for sequencing was naive CXCR3+ CD8+ T cells from blood. As for subset: CD45RO-CCR7+CD27+CD95- naive CD8+ T cells expressing CXCR3 (TNR3+). The chain joins TRBV29-1 to TRBJ1-2. This TCR was sampled from a human donor in good health. Some clones in this sample may be carry-over from other donors' samples. CDR3: CSVPEGLGYTF.